The following is a TCR beta chain sequence with its context. This record comes from a study of shared clonotypes between healthy human individuals. J lost 4 bases, V lost 4 bases, and 7 bases had no gene match. This CDR3 has 16 amino acids. Germline V CDR1 and CDR2: LNHDA, SQIVND (reference sequence). The repertoire was sequenced with immunoSEQ multiplex PCR; TCRdb's copy has only in-frame clones and lacks some. Counted here are about 1.1 million clones, roughly 77% occurring once; the ten biggest clones make up over 0.8%. This chain links TRBV19 with TRBJ2-5, with 12 bases matching TRBD2. The sequenced sample consisted of memory CD4+ T cells from PBMCs. As to subset: CD45RA-negative fraction. The receptor's source is a man younger than 35 in good health. Some clones in this sample may be carry-over from other donors' samples. CDR3 amino acids: CASSKRLAGVLETQYF. In nucleotides, the CDR3 is TGTGCCAGTAGTAAACGACTAGCGGGAGTGCTAGAGACCCAGTACTTC. Full variable domain (outside the CDR3, taken from reference TRBV19 and TRBJ2-5): DGGITQSPKYLFRKEGQNVTLSCEQNLNHDAMYWYRQDPGQGLRLIYYSQIVNDFQKGDIAEGYSVSREKKESFPLTVTSAQKNPTAFYLCASSKRLAGVLETQYFGPGTRLLVL.